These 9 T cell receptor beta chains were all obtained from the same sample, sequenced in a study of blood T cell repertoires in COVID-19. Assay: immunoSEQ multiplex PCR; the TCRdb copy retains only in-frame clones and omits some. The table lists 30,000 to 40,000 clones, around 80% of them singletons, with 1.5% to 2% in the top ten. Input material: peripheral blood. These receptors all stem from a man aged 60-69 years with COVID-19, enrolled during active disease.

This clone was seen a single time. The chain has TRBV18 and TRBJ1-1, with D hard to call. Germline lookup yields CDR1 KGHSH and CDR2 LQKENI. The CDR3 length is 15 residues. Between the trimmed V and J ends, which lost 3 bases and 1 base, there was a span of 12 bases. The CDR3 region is CASSPPGGGNTEAFF. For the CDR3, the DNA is TGTGCCAGCTCACCTCCGGGAGGAGGGAACACTGAAGCTTTCTTT.

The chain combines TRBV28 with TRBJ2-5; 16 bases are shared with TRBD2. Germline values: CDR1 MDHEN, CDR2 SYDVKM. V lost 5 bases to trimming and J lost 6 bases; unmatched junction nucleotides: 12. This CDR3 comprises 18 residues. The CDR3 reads CASSRGTGLAGGPKTQYF. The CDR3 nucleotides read TGTGCCAGCAGTAGAGGGACGGGACTAGCGGGAGGGCCGAAGACCCAGTACTTC.

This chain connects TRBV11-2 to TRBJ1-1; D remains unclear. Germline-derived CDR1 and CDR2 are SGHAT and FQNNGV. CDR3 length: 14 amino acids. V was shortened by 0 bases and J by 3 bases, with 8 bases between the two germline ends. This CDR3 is CASSLDGQYTEAFF. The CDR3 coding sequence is TGTGCCAGCAGCTTAGATGGGCAGTACACTGAAGCTTTCTTT.

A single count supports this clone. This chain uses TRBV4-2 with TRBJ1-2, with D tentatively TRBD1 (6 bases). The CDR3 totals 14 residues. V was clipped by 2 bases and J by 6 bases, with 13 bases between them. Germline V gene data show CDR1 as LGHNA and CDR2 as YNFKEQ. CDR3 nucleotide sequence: TGTGCCAGCAGCCAAAGGGGGGGGAACGATGGCTACACCTTC. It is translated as CASSQRGGNDGYTF.

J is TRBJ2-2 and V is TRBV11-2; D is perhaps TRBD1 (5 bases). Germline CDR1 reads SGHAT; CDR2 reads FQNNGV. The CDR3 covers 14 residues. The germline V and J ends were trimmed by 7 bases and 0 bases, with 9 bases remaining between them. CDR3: CASNRQTNTGELFF. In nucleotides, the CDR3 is TGTGCCAGCAACCGACAGACGAACACCGGGGAGCTGTTTTTT. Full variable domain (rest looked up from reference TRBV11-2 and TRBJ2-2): EAGVAQSPRYKIIEKRQSVAFWCNPISGHATLYWYQQILGQGPKLLIQFQNNGVVDDSQLPKDRFSAERLKGVDSTLKIQPAKLEDSAVYLCASNRQTNTGELFFGEGSRLTVL.

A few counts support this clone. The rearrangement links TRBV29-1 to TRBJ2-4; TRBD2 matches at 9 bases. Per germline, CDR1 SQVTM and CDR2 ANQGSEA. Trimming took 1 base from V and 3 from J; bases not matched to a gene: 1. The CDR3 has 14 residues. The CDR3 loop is CSVEASGVKNIQYF. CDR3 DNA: TGCAGCGTTGAAGCTAGCGGGGTCAAAAACATTCAGTACTTC.

Here the CDR3 reads CATSDAGGTDTQYF. Written as DNA, the CDR3 is TGTGCCACCAGTGATGCCGGGGGCACAGATACGCAGTATTTT. The chain carries TRBV24-1 and TRBJ2-3; tentative D call: TRBD2 (5 bases). The germline V gene encodes CDR1 KGHDR and CDR2 SFDVKD. The CDR3 spans 14 residues. Trimming removed 3 bases at V and 1 base at J, with 7 bases between.

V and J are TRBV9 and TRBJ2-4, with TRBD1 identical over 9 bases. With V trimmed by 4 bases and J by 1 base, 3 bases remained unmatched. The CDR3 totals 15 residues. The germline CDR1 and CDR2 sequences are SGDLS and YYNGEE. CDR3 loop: CASSLDRGAKNIQYF. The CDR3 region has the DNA TGTGCCAGCAGCCTGGACAGGGGTGCCAAAAACATTCAGTACTTC. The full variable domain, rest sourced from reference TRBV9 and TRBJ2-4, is DSGVTQTPKHLITATGQRVTLRCSPRSGDLSVYWYQQSLDQGLQFLIQYYNGEERAKGNILERFSAQQFPDLHSELNLSSLELGDSALYFCASSLDRGAKNIQYFGAGTRLSVL.

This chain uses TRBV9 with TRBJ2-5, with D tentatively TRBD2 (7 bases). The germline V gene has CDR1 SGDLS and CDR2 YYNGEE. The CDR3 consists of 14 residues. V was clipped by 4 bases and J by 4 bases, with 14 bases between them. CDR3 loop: CASSQREGGETQYF. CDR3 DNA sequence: TGTGCCAGCAGCCAAAGGGAGGGGGGAGAGACCCAGTACTTC.